This T cell receptor (beta chain) was captured by sequencing in a study of human T cells and chemical hapten exposure (dated by TCRdb to about 2021). Study-level background: For sensitization, 2% DPC in acetone was applied to a 2 cm by 2 cm area of upper inner arm skin. The mostly female patient cohort included alopecia areata with under or over 50% scalp involvement, alopecia totalis and alopecia universalis. Peripheral blood TCR repertoire changes were tracked in vivo in alopecia patients during primary and secondary sensitization to the hapten diphenylcyclopropenone (DPC). The libraries were sequenced as a pool, and the TCR yield per sample differed mostly because of small variations in library volumes within the pool. Patch tests used Finn chambers with 0.01% DPC on the upper back, scored after 6 days by International Contact Dermatitis Research Group standards. Weekly therapeutic DPC doses were additionally applied to the scalp of patients throughout the roughly 23-week study period. Twenty-nine alopecia patients provided blood for TCR sequencing at one to four time points (pre-sensitization, 2, 6 and 24 weeks). Blood samples were taken from patients before sensitization (week 0) and at 2, 6 and about 24 weeks after DPC sensitization. The paper as a whole reports these results and caveats: Compared with pre-sensitization or healthy control sets, expanded TCRs formed significantly more large CDR3 similarity clusters, which is consistent with antigen-driven responses. Repeated subsampling changed both the strength of the expansion versus patch-test correlation and the threshold at which the correlation became significant. A positive correlation was found between the number of PT1 expanded TCRs and patch test score, with significance reached at thresholds 8, 16 and 32 but not 4. Alopecia, a presumed autoimmune disease, was present in all patients, so the immune response of the patients might differ from that of healthy individuals. DPC sensitization did not change how many TCRs were above 1 in 1000 frequency, and no evidence was found of alterations in global repertoire structure.

The label giving this sample's time point can be read as: patch test 1, 2 weeks after DPC sensitization. What this sample's treatment or condition label stands for: therapeutic diphenylcyclopropenone sensitization with weekly scalp DPC. At each patch-test visit, blood was drawn before the patch test was applied. Patients were eligible if aged 18 to 70, diagnosed with alopecia and judged suitable for DPC therapy, and pregnant patients were excluded. Total RNA was extracted from unfractionated whole blood that had been collected in Tempus Blood RNA tubes. The library was built by means of RACE. Sequenced using a NextSeq 500. During library preparation, unique molecular identifiers were attached to individual cDNA molecules so that TCRs could be counted in a quantitative, reproducible way. Both TCR alpha and TCR beta chains were sequenced from each blood RNA sample. Concerning the study's data processing: A median of roughly 100,000 TCRs per sample was observed, with a range of roughly 20,000 to 700,000. The Decombinator software suite was used to annotate V, J and CDR3 in the TCR reads. Every sample was subsampled to the same number of TCRs (28,000) for the PS versus PT1 abundance plots. Expanded TCRs were defined as absent before sensitization and observed at least eight times at the 2-week time point. The public reads were run again by TCRdb, first through fastp at Q25 and then through MiXCR, and only productive beta chains were kept. A single entry per CDR3 protein holds the most common genes and DNA from its merged rows. TCRdb assigned the V and J calls; the authors' analysis was not used. Counted in this sample were 75,000 to 100,000 distinct CDR3 sequences; roughly a tenth of them appeared once. 2.2% of the sample is held by the ten biggest clonotypes.

CDR1 SNHLY and CDR2 FYNNEI were looked up in the germline V gene. The CDR3 goes from the cysteine to the phenylalanine over 16 residues. CDR3 DNA only is kept here, 48 bases in frame from base 1. The trim is 7 bases for V and 0 bases for J, with a gap of 16 bases between the germline ends. Turning to this clonotype: This clone's antigen is unknown. It has no much larger one-base neighbor in the sample; base qualities were not kept.

Sequenced material: whole blood, taken in connection with sensitization to the hapten diphenylcyclopropenone (DPC). The V and J genes are TRBV2 and TRBJ1-3, with TRBD1 as a weak D call on 5 bases. This sequence was found in a middle-aged man with alopecia areata. Some clones in this sample may be carry-over from other donors' samples. The CDR3 region reads CASIGKTAYSGNTIYF. Read as DNA, the sequence is TGTGCCAGCATCGGCAAGACAGCATACTCTGGAAACACCATATATTTT. The full variable domain, completed from the reference TRBV2 and TRBJ1-3 proteins outside the CDR3, reads EPEVTQTPSHQVTQMGQEVILRCVPISNHLYFYWYRQILGQKVEFLVSFYNNEISEKSEIFDDQFSVERPDGSNFTLKIRSTKLEDSAMYFCASIGKTAYSGNTIYFGEGSWLTVV.